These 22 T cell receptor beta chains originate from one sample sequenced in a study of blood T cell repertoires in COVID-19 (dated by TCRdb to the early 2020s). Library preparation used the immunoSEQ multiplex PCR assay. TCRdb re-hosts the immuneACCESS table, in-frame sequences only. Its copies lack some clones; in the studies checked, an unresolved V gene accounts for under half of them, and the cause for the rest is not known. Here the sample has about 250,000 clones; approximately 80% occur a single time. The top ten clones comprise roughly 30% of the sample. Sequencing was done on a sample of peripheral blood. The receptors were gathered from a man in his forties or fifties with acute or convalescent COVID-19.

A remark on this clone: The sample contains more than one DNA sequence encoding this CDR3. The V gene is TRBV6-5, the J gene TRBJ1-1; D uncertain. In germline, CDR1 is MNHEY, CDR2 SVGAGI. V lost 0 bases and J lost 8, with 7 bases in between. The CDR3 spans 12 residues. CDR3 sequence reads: CASSYSRAEAFF. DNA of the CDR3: TGTGCCAGCAGTTACTCGAGAGCCGAAGCTTTCTTT.

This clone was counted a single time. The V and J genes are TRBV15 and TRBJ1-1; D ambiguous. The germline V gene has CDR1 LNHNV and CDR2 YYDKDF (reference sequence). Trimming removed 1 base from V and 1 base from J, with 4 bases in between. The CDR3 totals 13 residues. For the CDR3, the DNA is TGTGCCACCAGCAGAGGCAGGAACACTGAAGCTTTCTTT. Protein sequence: CATSRGRNTEAFF.

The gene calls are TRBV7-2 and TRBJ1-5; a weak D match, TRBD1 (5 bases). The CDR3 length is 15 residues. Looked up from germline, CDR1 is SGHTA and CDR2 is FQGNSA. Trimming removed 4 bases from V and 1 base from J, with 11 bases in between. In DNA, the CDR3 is TGTGCCAGCAGCTCGGGGGGAACAAGCAATCAGCCCCAGCATTTT. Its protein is CASSSGGTSNQPQHF.

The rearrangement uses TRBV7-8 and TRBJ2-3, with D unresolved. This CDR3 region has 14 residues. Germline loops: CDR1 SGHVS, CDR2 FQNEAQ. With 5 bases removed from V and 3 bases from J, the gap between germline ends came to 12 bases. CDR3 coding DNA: TGTGCCAGCAGCGCCACATTCCGTACAGATACGCAGTATTTT. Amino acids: CASSATFRTDTQYF.

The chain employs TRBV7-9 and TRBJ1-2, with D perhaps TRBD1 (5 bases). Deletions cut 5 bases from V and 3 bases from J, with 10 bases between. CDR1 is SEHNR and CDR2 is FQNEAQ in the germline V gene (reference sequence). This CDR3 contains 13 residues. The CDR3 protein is CASSPTVDYGYTF. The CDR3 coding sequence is TGTGCCAGCAGCCCGACAGTAGACTATGGCTACACCTTC.

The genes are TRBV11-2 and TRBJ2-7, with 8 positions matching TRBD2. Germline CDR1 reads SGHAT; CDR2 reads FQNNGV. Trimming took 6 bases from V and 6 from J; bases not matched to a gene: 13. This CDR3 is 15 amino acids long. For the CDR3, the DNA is TGTGCCAGCAGACCGAGCGGGAGCTACACCGGCGAGCAGTACTTC. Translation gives CASRPSGSYTGEQYF.

CDR3 protein: CASSARLAGIYNEQFF. CDR3 nucleotides: TGTGCCAGCAGCGCCCGACTAGCGGGAATATACAATGAGCAGTTCTTC. The chain is built from TRBV9 and TRBJ2-1, with TRBD2 matching over 11 bases. J was trimmed by 4 bases and V by 3 bases; bases with no gene match: 6. Germline loops: CDR1 SGDLS, CDR2 YYNGEE. CDR3 size: 16 residues.

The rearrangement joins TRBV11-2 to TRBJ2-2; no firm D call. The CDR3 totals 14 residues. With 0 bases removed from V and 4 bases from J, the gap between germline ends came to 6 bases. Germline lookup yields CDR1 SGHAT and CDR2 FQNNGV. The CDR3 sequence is CASSLDLSTGELFF. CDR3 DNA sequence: TGTGCCAGCAGCTTAGATCTAAGCACCGGGGAGCTGTTTTTT.

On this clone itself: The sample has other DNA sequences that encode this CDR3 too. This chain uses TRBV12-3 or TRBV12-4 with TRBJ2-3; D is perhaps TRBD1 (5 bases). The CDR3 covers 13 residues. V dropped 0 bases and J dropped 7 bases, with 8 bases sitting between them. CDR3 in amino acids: CASSLAQGNTQYF. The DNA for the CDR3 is TGTGCCAGCAGTTTAGCGCAGGGAAATACGCAGTATTTT.

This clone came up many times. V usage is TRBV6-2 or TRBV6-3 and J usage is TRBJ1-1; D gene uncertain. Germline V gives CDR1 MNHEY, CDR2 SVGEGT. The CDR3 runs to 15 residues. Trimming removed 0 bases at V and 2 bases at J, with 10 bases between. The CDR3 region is CASSYSAALNTEAFF. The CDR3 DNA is TGTGCCAGCAGTTACTCGGCGGCCCTTAACACTGAAGCTTTCTTT.

CDR3 sequence reads: CASSYLGGGGSNEQFF. The CDR3 coding sequence is TGTGCCAGCAGTTACCTTGGTGGGGGGGGGAGCAATGAGCAGTTCTTC. The V call is TRBV6-5, the J call TRBJ2-1; 7 bases agree with TRBD2. The ends lost 2 bases at V and 6 bases at J; junction bases unmatched: 10. This CDR3 is built from 16 residues. The germline gives CDR1 MNHEY, CDR2 SVGAGI.

CDR3 sequence reads: CASSQDPTSGRARETQYF. The CDR3 region has the DNA TGCGCCAGCAGCCAAGATCCCACTAGCGGGAGGGCCCGAGAGACCCAGTACTTC. V is TRBV4-1 and J is TRBJ2-5; 13 bases are shared with TRBD2. CDR1 is MGHRA and CDR2 is YSYEKL in the germline V gene. V was clipped by 0 bases and J by 4 bases; unmatched bases: 8. The CDR3 length is 18 residues.

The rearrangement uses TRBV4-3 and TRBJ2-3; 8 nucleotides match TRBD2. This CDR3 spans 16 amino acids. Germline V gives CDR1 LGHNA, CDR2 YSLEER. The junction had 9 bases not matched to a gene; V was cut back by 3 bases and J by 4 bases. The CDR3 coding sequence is TGCGCCAGCAGCCACCGAAGCGGGAGAGGCCCAGATACGCAGTATTTT. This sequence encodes CASSHRSGRGPDTQYF.

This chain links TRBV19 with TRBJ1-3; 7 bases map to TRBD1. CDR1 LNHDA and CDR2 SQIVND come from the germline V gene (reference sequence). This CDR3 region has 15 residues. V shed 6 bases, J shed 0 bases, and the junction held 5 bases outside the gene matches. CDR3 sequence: CASSRDRNSGNTIYF. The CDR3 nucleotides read TGTGCCAGTAGCAGGGACAGAAACTCTGGAAACACCATATATTTT. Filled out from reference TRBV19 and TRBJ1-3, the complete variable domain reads DGGITQSPKYLFRKEGQNVTLSCEQNLNHDAMYWYRQDPGQGLRLIYYSQIVNDFQKGDIAEGYSVSREKKESFPLTVTSAQKNPTAFYLCASSRDRNSGNTIYFGEGSWLTVV.

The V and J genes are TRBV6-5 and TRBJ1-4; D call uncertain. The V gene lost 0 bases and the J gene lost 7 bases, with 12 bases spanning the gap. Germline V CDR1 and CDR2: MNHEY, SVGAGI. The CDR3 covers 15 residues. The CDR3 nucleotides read TGTGCCAGCAGTTACTCTTCCGTGGAGGGTGAAAAACTGTTTTTT. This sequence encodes CASSYSSVEGEKLFF.

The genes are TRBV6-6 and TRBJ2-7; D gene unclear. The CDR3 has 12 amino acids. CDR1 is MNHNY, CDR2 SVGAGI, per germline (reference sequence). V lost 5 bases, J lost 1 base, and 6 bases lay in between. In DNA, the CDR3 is TGTGCCAGCAGTCCGTTTTCCTACGAGCAGTACTTC. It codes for CASSPFSYEQYF.

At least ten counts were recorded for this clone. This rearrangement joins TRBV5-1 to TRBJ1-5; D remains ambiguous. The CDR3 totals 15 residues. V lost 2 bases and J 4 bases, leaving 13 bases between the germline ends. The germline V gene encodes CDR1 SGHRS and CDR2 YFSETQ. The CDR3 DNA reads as TGCGCCAGCAGCTTCGGGTCCGCCCCGAATCAGCCCCAGCATTTT. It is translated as CASSFGSAPNQPQHF.

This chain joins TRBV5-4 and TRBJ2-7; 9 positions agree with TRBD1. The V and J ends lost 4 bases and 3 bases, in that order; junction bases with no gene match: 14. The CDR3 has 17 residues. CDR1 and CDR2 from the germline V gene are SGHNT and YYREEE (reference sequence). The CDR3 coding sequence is TGTGCCAGCAGCCACCGGGACAGGGTAAGGGAAGGCTACGAGCAGTACTTC. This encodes CASSHRDRVREGYEQYF.

The DNA of the CDR3 is TGTGCCAGCAGCCAAGGTCTTCCGGGACTAGCTTACGAGCAGTACTTC. This encodes CASSQGLPGLAYEQYF. The V gene is TRBV14, the J gene TRBJ2-7; 9 bases align to TRBD2. Germline V gives CDR1 SGHDN, CDR2 FVKESK. This CDR3 has 16 residues. After removal of 1 base from V and 4 bases from J, the junction contained 8 bases not matched to a gene.

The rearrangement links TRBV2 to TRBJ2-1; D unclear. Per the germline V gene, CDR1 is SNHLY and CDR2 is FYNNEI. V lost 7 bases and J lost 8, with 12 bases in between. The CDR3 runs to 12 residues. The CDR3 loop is CASNLVVDEQFF. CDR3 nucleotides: TGTGCCAGCAATCTAGTCGTGGATGAGCAGTTCTTC. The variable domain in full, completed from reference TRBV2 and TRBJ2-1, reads EPEVTQTPSHQVTQMGQEVILRCVPISNHLYFYWYRQILGQKVEFLVSFYNNEISEKSEIFDDQFSVERPDGSNFTLKIRSTKLEDSAMYFCASNLVVDEQFFGPGTRLTVL.

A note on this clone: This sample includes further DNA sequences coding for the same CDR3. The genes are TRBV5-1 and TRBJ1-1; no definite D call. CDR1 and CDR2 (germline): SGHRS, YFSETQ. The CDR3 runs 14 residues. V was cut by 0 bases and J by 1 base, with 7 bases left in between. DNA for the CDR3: TGCGCCAGCAGCTTGGGGGCGGGGAACACTGAAGCTTTCTTT. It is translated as CASSLGAGNTEAFF.

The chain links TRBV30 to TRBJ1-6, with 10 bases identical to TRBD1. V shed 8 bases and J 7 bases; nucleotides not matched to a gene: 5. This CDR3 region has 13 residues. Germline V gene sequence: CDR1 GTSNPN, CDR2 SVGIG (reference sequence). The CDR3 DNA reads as TGTGCCGGCAGGACAGGGGGAAATTCACCCCTCCACTTT. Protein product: CAGRTGGNSPLHF. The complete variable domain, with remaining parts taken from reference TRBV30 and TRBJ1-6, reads SQTIHQWPATLVQPVGSPLSLECTVEGTSNPNLYWYRQAAGRGLQLLFYSVGIGQISSEVPQNLSASRPQDRQFILSSKKLLLSDSGFYLCAGRTGGNSPLHFGNGTRLTVT.